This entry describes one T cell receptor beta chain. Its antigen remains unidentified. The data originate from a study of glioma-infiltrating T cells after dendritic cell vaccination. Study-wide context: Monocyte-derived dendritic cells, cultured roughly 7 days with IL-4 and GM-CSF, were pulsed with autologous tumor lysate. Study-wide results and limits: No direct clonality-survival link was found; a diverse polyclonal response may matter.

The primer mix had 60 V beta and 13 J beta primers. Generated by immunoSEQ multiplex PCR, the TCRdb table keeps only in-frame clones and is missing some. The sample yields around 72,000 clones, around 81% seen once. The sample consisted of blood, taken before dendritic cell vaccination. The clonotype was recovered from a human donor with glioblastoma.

The CDR3 coding sequence is TGTGCCAGCAGCCAAATGGGGGGGGACACTGAAGCTTTCTTT. Its translation: CASSQMGGDTEAFF. V usage is TRBV11-1 and J usage is TRBJ1-1, with a possible D match to TRBD1 (5 bases). The CDR3 is 14 residues long. CDR1 and CDR2 from the germline V gene are SGHAT and FQDESV (reference sequence). The V gene lost 5 bases and the J gene lost 3 bases, with 13 bases spanning the gap.